The rows below give T cell receptor beta chains drawn from one sample of a study of blood T cells in healthy people across ages. TCRdb passed the 5' RACE reads through MiXCR, listing each CDR3 protein once. The table shows 600,000 to 1,000,000 distinct CDR3 sequences, with more than 20% occurring only once. These data also featured in a second study, about T cells of mothers and their children.

The sample taken for sequencing was blood. Receptor source: a boy between 10 and 17 years old in good health. CDR3s include the opening cysteine and the closing phenylalanine or tryptophan. The order of the fields is clone size, V gene, J gene, D gene, CDR3 protein, CDR3 DNA. The D gene is left open where the match is weak. Clone sizes are given selectively: once, few, many, or a class where the clone is expanded.

>NA|TRBV28|TRBJ2-1|NA
CASLSRGSSYNEQFF
TGTGCCAGCCTATCTCGGGGTAGCTCCTACAATGAGCAGTTCTTC
>few|TRBV6-2/TRBV6-3|TRBJ2-3|NA
CASSYSALLYTDTQYF
TGTGCCAGCAGTTACTCGGCCCTGCTATACACAGATACGCAGTATTTT
>NA|TRBV20-1|TRBJ1-6|NA
CSARLGAGNSPLHF
TGCAGTGCTAGATTGGGGGCAGGTAATTCACCCCTCCACTTT
>NA|TRBV7-2|TRBJ2-1|TRBD2
CASSPRGLAGANEQFF
TGTGCCAGCTCCCCCAGGGGACTAGCGGGAGCCAATGAGCAGTTCTTC
>NA|TRBV29-1|TRBJ2-5|TRBD2
CSVVAGGTWETQYF
TGCAGCGTAGTAGCGGGGGGAACGTGGGAGACCCAGTACTTC
>NA|TRBV6-5|TRBJ2-7|TRBD1
CASSGRDRSREQYF
TGTGCCAGCAGCGGACGGGACAGGTCGCGCGAGCAGTACTTC
>NA|TRBV20-1|TRBJ2-5|NA
CSAVRGETQYF
TGCAGTGCAGTTAGGGGAGAGACCCAGTACTTC
>many|TRBV7-2|TRBJ2-3|TRBD2
CASSLAIAGGTQYF
TGTGCCAGCAGCTTAGCGATAGCGGGGGGTACGCAGTATTTT
>NA|TRBV11-2|TRBJ2-7|TRBD2
CASSGTSGRDYEQYF
TGTGCCAGCAGCGGTACTAGCGGGAGGGACTACGAGCAGTACTTC
>NA|TRBV7-2|TRBJ2-6|NA
CASSDDISGANVLTF
TGTGCCAGCAGCGACGACATCTCTGGGGCCAACGTCCTGACTTTC
>few|TRBV7-8|TRBJ2-5|NA
CASSSNREQETQYF
TGTGCCAGCAGTTCCAACAGGGAACAAGAGACCCAGTACTTC
>NA|TRBV6-5|TRBJ1-5|NA
CASRGRTDQPQHF
TGTGCCAGCAGGGGCCGGACGGATCAGCCCCAGCATTTT
>NA|TRBV5-1|TRBJ1-1|NA
CASSFGTNQNTEAFF
TGCGCCAGCAGCTTCGGGACAAACCAGAACACTGAAGCTTTCTTT
>NA|TRBV4-1|TRBJ2-7|TRBD1
CASSQDRGLYEQYF
TGCGCCAGCAGCCAAGACAGGGGGCTTTACGAGCAGTACTTC
>NA|TRBV7-3|TRBJ2-2|TRBD2
CASSAHPTSGGETGELFF
TGTGCCAGCAGCGCCCACCCCACTAGCGGGGGGGAAACCGGGGAGCTGTTTTTT
>NA|TRBV27|TRBJ2-5|NA
CASTTGNQETQYF
TGTGCCAGCACGACAGGAAACCAAGAGACCCAGTACTTC
>NA|TRBV10-3|TRBJ2-2|NA
CAISDRGWTGELFF
TGTGCCATCAGTGACCGGGGTTGGACCGGGGAGCTGTTTTTT
>few|TRBV11-3|TRBJ2-2|NA
CASSPGTFNTGELFF
TGTGCCAGCAGCCCGGGGACATTCAACACCGGGGAGCTGTTTTTT
>few|TRBV5-1|TRBJ2-1|TRBD2
CSSNPSGGAYNEQFF
TGCTCCAGCAACCCTAGCGGGGGGGCCTACAATGAGCAGTTCTTC
>NA|TRBV13|TRBJ2-7|TRBD1
CASSSYSTTGAVYEQYF
TGTGCCAGCAGCTCCTACAGTACGACAGGGGCTGTCTACGAGCAGTACTTC
>NA|TRBV20-1|TRBJ1-5|NA
CSEGKGSRGLDTQHF
TGCAGTGAAGGGAAAGGTTCCCGTGGTTTAGATACGCAGCATTTT
>NA|TRBV6-1|TRBJ2-5|NA
CASIRHVQETQYF
TGTGCCAGCATCAGGCACGTCCAAGAGACCCAGTACTTC
>NA|TRBV21-1|TRBJ1-1|NA
CASSKEGESNTEAFF
TGTGCCAGCAGCAAAGAGGGGGAATCCAACACTGAAGCTTTCTTT
>NA|TRBV7-2|TRBJ2-1|TRBD2
CASSLGTSGRLEQFF
TGTGCCAGCAGCTTAGGGACTAGCGGGAGACTTGAGCAGTTCTTC
>few|TRBV6-1|TRBJ2-3|NA
CASRRTKLTSTDTQYF
TGTGCCAGCAGGAGGACAAAGCTTACTAGCACAGATACGCAGTATTTT
>NA|TRBV12-3/TRBV12-4|TRBJ1-4|TRBD1
CASSPGIDRGYGEKLFF
TGTGCCAGCAGCCCCGGGATCGACAGGGGGTATGGTGAAAAACTGTTTTTT
>once|TRBV14|TRBJ2-5|NA
CASSYREGMGKYF
TGTGCCAGCAGTTACAGGGAAGGGATGGGGAAGTACTTC
>NA|TRBV7-9|TRBJ2-3|TRBD1
CASSYPGQGGTDTQYF
TGTGCCAGCAGCTACCCGGGACAGGGTGGAACAGATACGCAGTATTTT
>NA|TRBV18|TRBJ2-1|TRBD1
CASSPRGTGGGNEQFF
TGTGCCAGCTCACCACGTGGGACAGGGGGCGGGAATGAGCAGTTCTTC
>NA|TRBV29-1|TRBJ2-7|TRBD2
CSTGTSGYEQYF
TGCAGTACCGGGACTAGCGGGTACGAGCAGTACTTC
>few|TRBV6-5|TRBJ2-5|TRBD2
CASRTGTSSETQYF
TGTGCCAGCAGAACCGGGACTAGCAGCGAGACCCAGTACTTC
>NA|TRBV20-1|TRBJ2-5|TRBD1
CSARTGGQGLQETQYF
TGCAGTGCTAGGACCGGAGGACAGGGTCTTCAAGAGACCCAGTACTTC
>NA|TRBV20-1|TRBJ1-3|TRBD1
CSASPRDRGLSGNTIYF
TGCAGTGCTAGCCCCCGGGACAGGGGGCTCTCTGGAAACACCATATATTTT
>few|TRBV4-3|TRBJ2-2|NA
CASSPGHTNTGELFF
TGCGCCAGCAGCCCGGGACATACGAACACCGGGGAGCTGTTTTTT
>NA|TRBV3-1|TRBJ2-3|TRBD2
CASSQVLAATDTQYF
TGTGCCAGCAGCCAAGTCCTAGCGGCTACAGATACGCAGTATTTT
>many|TRBV20-1|TRBJ2-3|TRBD2
CSAPLAGAQRDTQYF
TGCAGTGCTCCACTAGCGGGGGCCCAGAGGGATACGCAGTATTTT
>few|TRBV5-1|TRBJ2-1|TRBD1
CASSSGTGDEQFF
TGCGCCAGCAGCTCCGGGACAGGGGATGAGCAGTTCTTC
>NA|TRBV28|TRBJ2-7|NA
CASSINLYEQYF
TGTGCCAGCAGTATAAACCTCTACGAGCAGTACTTC
>NA|TRBV29-1|TRBJ2-3|NA
CSVEDRADTTDTQYF
TGCAGCGTTGAAGATCGGGCGGACACCACAGATACGCAGTATTTT
>NA|TRBV20-1|TRBJ1-4|NA
CSATRVEEKLFF
TGCAGTGCTACCCGAGTAGAGGAAAAACTGTTTTTT
>few|TRBV7-3|TRBJ2-1|TRBD2
CASSLKAGSSSYNEQFF
TGTGCCAGCAGCTTAAAAGCGGGGAGTAGCTCCTACAATGAGCAGTTCTTC
>few|TRBV11-2|TRBJ2-5|TRBD2
CASSWGGGETQYF
TGTGCCAGCAGCTGGGGGGGAGGGGAGACCCAGTACTTC
>few|TRBV20-1|TRBJ1-5|NA
CSASDPGGLLNQPQHF
TGCAGTGCTAGTGACCCCGGTGGACTGCTTAATCAGCCCCAGCATTTT
>NA|TRBV20-1|TRBJ1-2|TRBD1
CSARDPEQGAYGYTF
TGCAGTGCTAGAGATCCCGAGCAGGGGGCTTATGGCTACACCTTC
>NA|TRBV20-1|TRBJ1-4|NA
CSATSSWEKLFF
TGCAGTGCTACGAGCTCTTGGGAAAAACTGTTTTTT
>few|TRBV29-1|TRBJ2-7|NA
CSVELAWDEQYF
TGCAGCGTTGAGCTAGCCTGGGACGAGCAGTACTTC
>few|TRBV7-6|TRBJ1-4|TRBD1
CASSANRGGNEKLFF
TGTGCCAGCAGCGCTAACAGGGGAGGTAATGAAAAACTGTTTTTT
>NA|TRBV2|TRBJ2-7|NA
CASSRSRYEQYF
TGTGCCAGCAGCCGTAGTAGGTACGAGCAGTACTTC